Listed here is a single T cell receptor beta chain. Both 60 Vbeta primers and 13 Jbeta primers went into the PCR. Using immunoSEQ multiplex PCR, the repertoire was profiled, and TCRdb retains in-frame clones only, with some absent. The table lists approximately 130,000 clones. Per the germline V gene, CDR1 is ENHRY and CDR2 is SYGVKD. Trimming removed 2 bases at V and 1 base at J, with 8 bases between. CDR3 length equals 14 residues. The sample comes from a study of cytomegalovirus exposure and HLA in healthy donors. The sequence was collected from a woman in her fifties or sixties in good health and CMV-seronegative. The V call is TRBV10-3, the J call TRBJ1-2, with D possibly being TRBD1 (5 bases). Material for sequencing was PBMCs. CDR3 sequence reads: CAISEGTDNYGYTF. The CDR3 bases are TGTGCCATCAGTGAGGGGACTGATAACTATGGCTACACCTTC.